This TCR beta chain was recorded in a study of blood T cell repertoires in COVID-19. Whole-study context: Whether acute or convalescent, the COVID-19 samples came from the United States, Italy and Spain.

In the original analysis: Estimation of nucleated cell counts relied on the amplification of reference gene primers. Method: immunoSEQ multiplex PCR; TCRdb's copy keeps in-frame clones and lacks some. Clone size and the V and J calls come from that table; the DNA yielded D and trimming. The table records around 140,000 clones, approximately 87% of them present only once. The ends lost 3 bases at V and 4 bases at J; junction bases unmatched: 4. The CDR3 is made up of 15 amino acids. CDR1 and CDR2 from the germline V gene are SGHTA and FQGTGA. The gene calls are TRBV7-3 and TRBJ2-3; TRBD1 aligns across 10 bases. This TCR derives from a man aged 50-60 years who had recovered from COVID-19. The sample comprised peripheral blood. CDR3 sequence (DNA): TGTGCCAGCAGCTTTGGACAGGGGGGAGCAGATACGCAGTATTTT. Residues: CASSFGQGGADTQYF. Drawing the rest from reference TRBV7-3 and TRBJ2-3, the complete variable domain is GAGVSQTPSNKVTEKGKYVELRCDPISGHTALYWYRQSLGQGPEFLIYFQGTGAADDSGLPNDRFFAVRPEGSVSTLKIQRTERGDSAVYLCASSFGQGGADTQYFGPGTRLTVL.